This T cell receptor beta chain appears in the sequencing data of a study of T cell responses to AZD1222 COVID-19 vaccine. Study findings and constraints: The peak T cell response came first, and repertoires were sampled only after it. Unmutated variant regions are reportedly targeted by nearly half of spike-specific TCRs.

CDR3 length: 15 amino acids. About this clone: Antigen specificity is unknown.

Sequencing used immunoSEQ multiplex PCR; TCRdb keeps in-frame clones, though not all of them. The sample includes more than 95,000 clones, 91% seen only once; the top ten take roughly 42%. The V and J genes are TRBV12-1 and TRBJ2-7. TRBV12-1 counts as a pseudogene. The material was peripheral blood, obtained on day 0 of AZD1222 vaccination. The clonotype originates from an adult in good health. For the CDR3, the DNA is TGTGCCAGCAGCTTAAGTACCAACCTGACCTACGAGCAGTACTTC. It encodes CASSLSTNLTYEQYF.